Listed below are T cell receptor beta chains from one sample, sequenced in a study of cytomegalovirus exposure and HLA in healthy donors. Clones were sequenced by immunoSEQ multiplex PCR, and TCRdb holds only the in-frame ones, with some missing. The table shows tens of thousands of clones, with roughly 86% occurring only once. Sample: PBMCs. The origin of the receptors is a man aged 25 to 40 in good health and CMV-seropositive. The CDR3 runs from the conserved cysteine through the conserved F or W. Fields, in order: CDR3 protein, CDR3 DNA, D gene, J gene, clone size, V gene, CDR3 length. The D gene is left open where the match is weak. Size is omitted from some rows. Given values are once, few, many or a class for expanded clones.

CDR3aa: CASSYSGQLWQYF; CDR3nt: TGTGCCAGCAGTTACTCGGGACAGTTATGGCAGTACTTC; d_gene: TRBD1; j_gene: TRBJ2-7; abundance: .; v_gene: TRBV6-5; len: 13
CDR3aa: CASSERDNEAFF; CDR3nt: TGTGCCAGCTCCGAGAGGGACAACGAAGCTTTCTTT; d_gene: .; j_gene: TRBJ1-1; abundance: .; v_gene: TRBV2; len: 12
CDR3aa: CASSPTMNTEAFF; CDR3nt: TGTGCCAGCAGCCCTACGATGAACACTGAAGCTTTCTTT; d_gene: .; j_gene: TRBJ1-1; abundance: .; v_gene: TRBV7-6; len: 13
CDR3aa: CASSLGGSPYEQYF; CDR3nt: TGTGCCAGTAGTTTGGGAGGCAGCCCCTACGAGCAGTACTTC; d_gene: .; j_gene: TRBJ2-7; abundance: .; v_gene: TRBV19; len: 14
CDR3aa: CASSLTTGVGYTF; CDR3nt: TGTGCCAGCAGTCTAACTACAGGGGTTGGCTACACCTTC; d_gene: TRBD1; j_gene: TRBJ1-2; abundance: .; v_gene: TRBV7-9; len: 13
CDR3aa: CAISDQFSLTSGYSYEQYF; CDR3nt: TGTGCCATCAGTGATCAGTTTTCCCTAACTAGCGGCTACTCCTACGAGCAGTACTTC; d_gene: TRBD2; j_gene: TRBJ2-7; abundance: .; v_gene: TRBV10-3; len: 19
CDR3aa: CASSLTSGIQETQYF; CDR3nt: TGTGCCAGCAGCCTAACTAGCGGGATACAAGAGACCCAGTACTTC; d_gene: TRBD2; j_gene: TRBJ2-5; abundance: once; v_gene: TRBV2; len: 15
CDR3aa: CATTGTANTGELFF; CDR3nt: TGTGCCACCACAGGGACAGCGAACACCGGGGAGCTGTTTTTT; d_gene: TRBD1; j_gene: TRBJ2-2; abundance: .; v_gene: TRBV5-4; len: 14
CDR3aa: CASSEWGGPNEQFF; CDR3nt: TGTGCCAGCAGCGAGTGGGGAGGGCCCAATGAGCAGTTCTTC; d_gene: TRBD2; j_gene: TRBJ2-1; abundance: .; v_gene: TRBV9; len: 14
CDR3aa: CASSLEGAGGHGYTF; CDR3nt: TGCGCCAGCAGCTTGGAAGGCGCAGGGGGCCACGGCTACACCTTC; d_gene: TRBD1; j_gene: TRBJ1-2; abundance: .; v_gene: TRBV5-1; len: 15
CDR3aa: CASSLGGGRYGYTF; CDR3nt: TGTGCCAGCAGTTTGGGCGGGGGCCGATATGGCTACACCTTC; d_gene: .; j_gene: TRBJ1-2; abundance: .; v_gene: TRBV28; len: 14
CDR3aa: CASSEPSGRGGANTGELFF; CDR3nt: TGTGCCAGCAGTGAACCTAGCGGGAGGGGAGGCGCGAACACCGGGGAGCTGTTTTTT; d_gene: TRBD2; j_gene: TRBJ2-2; abundance: .; v_gene: TRBV2; len: 19
CDR3aa: CASTPLAEFTDTQYF; CDR3nt: TGTGCCAGCACCCCGCTAGCGGAGTTCACAGATACGCAGTATTTT; d_gene: TRBD2; j_gene: TRBJ2-3; abundance: .; v_gene: TRBV2; len: 15
CDR3aa: CASSKDPRFF; CDR3nt: TGTGCCAGCAGCAAAGATCCCCGGTTCTTC; d_gene: .; j_gene: TRBJ2-1; abundance: .; v_gene: TRBV21-1; len: 10
CDR3aa: CASSTGTENTEAFF; CDR3nt: TGCGCCAGCAGCACCGGGACAGAGAACACTGAAGCTTTCTTT; d_gene: TRBD1; j_gene: TRBJ1-1; abundance: .; v_gene: TRBV5-1; len: 14
CDR3aa: CSVTGTYFEQYF; CDR3nt: TGCAGCGTCACCGGGACATATTTCGAGCAGTACTTC; d_gene: .; j_gene: TRBJ2-7; abundance: .; v_gene: TRBV29-1; len: 12
CDR3aa: CASRTGLAGTADTQYF; CDR3nt: TGTGCCAGCAGAACTGGACTAGCGGGAACGGCAGATACGCAGTATTTT; d_gene: TRBD2; j_gene: TRBJ2-3; abundance: .; v_gene: TRBV27; len: 16
CDR3aa: CASSVGTGASTDTQYF; CDR3nt: TGTGCCAGCAGCGTGGGGACAGGAGCCAGCACAGATACGCAGTATTTT; d_gene: TRBD1; j_gene: TRBJ2-3; abundance: .; v_gene: TRBV9; len: 16
CDR3aa: CASNRIGYQETQYF; CDR3nt: TGTGCCAGCAACCGCATCGGGTACCAAGAGACCCAGTACTTC; d_gene: .; j_gene: TRBJ2-5; abundance: .; v_gene: TRBV28; len: 14
CDR3aa: CASSQDYTEAFF; CDR3nt: TGCGCCAGCAGCCAAGACTACACTGAAGCTTTCTTT; d_gene: .; j_gene: TRBJ1-1; abundance: .; v_gene: TRBV4-1; len: 12
CDR3aa: CASSLSGTERYNEQFF; CDR3nt: TGTGCCAGCAGCTTATCTGGGACAGAGAGATACAATGAGCAGTTCTTC; d_gene: TRBD1; j_gene: TRBJ2-1; abundance: few; v_gene: TRBV7-3; len: 16
CDR3aa: CASMLASGRADNEQFF; CDR3nt: TGTGCCAGCATGTTGGCTAGCGGGAGGGCCGACAATGAGCAGTTCTTC; d_gene: TRBD2; j_gene: TRBJ2-1; abundance: .; v_gene: TRBV6-6; len: 16
CDR3aa: CASSVGVLASTDTQYF; CDR3nt: TGTGCCAGCAGCGTAGGCGTGCTAGCTAGCACAGATACGCAGTATTTT; d_gene: .; j_gene: TRBJ2-3; abundance: .; v_gene: TRBV9; len: 16
CDR3aa: CAISESRASGDHNEQFF; CDR3nt: TGTGCCATCAGTGAGTCGAGGGCTAGCGGGGATCACAATGAGCAGTTCTTC; d_gene: TRBD2; j_gene: TRBJ2-1; abundance: .; v_gene: TRBV10-3; len: 17
CDR3aa: CSVSGQGNYGYTF; CDR3nt: TGCAGCGTTTCGGGACAGGGAAACTATGGCTACACCTTC; d_gene: TRBD1; j_gene: TRBJ1-2; abundance: .; v_gene: TRBV29-1; len: 13
CDR3aa: CAISGAAPMNTEAFF; CDR3nt: TGTGCCATCAGTGGGGCAGCCCCAATGAACACTGAAGCTTTCTTT; d_gene: .; j_gene: TRBJ1-1; abundance: .; v_gene: TRBV10-3; len: 15
CDR3aa: CASSLGLAAGEQYF; CDR3nt: TGTGCCAGCAGTCTCGGACTAGCGGCCGGCGAGCAGTACTTC; d_gene: TRBD2; j_gene: TRBJ2-7; abundance: .; v_gene: TRBV27; len: 14
CDR3aa: CASSPTGTSLPGTQYF; CDR3nt: TGTGCCAGCAGCCCTACAGGGACAAGCCTCCCCGGGACCCAGTACTTC; d_gene: .; j_gene: TRBJ2-5; abundance: .; v_gene: TRBV2; len: 16
CDR3aa: CASSQAPQGFVGGPQHF; CDR3nt: TGCGCCAGCAGCCAAGCCCCACAGGGATTCGTGGGTGGGCCCCAGCATTTT; d_gene: .; j_gene: TRBJ1-5; abundance: .; v_gene: TRBV4-1; len: 17
CDR3aa: CASSPGTASGNTIYF; CDR3nt: TGTGCCAGCAGTCCTGGGACAGCCTCTGGAAACACCATATATTTT; d_gene: TRBD1; j_gene: TRBJ1-3; abundance: .; v_gene: TRBV28; len: 15
CDR3aa: CASSLTAAAKLFF; CDR3nt: TGTGCCAGCAGCTTGACGGCGGCAGCAAAACTGTTTTTT; d_gene: .; j_gene: TRBJ1-4; abundance: .; v_gene: TRBV5-6; len: 13
CDR3aa: CAATGTSGGDHSTDTQYF; CDR3nt: TGTGCCGCGACAGGGACTAGCGGGGGGGACCATAGCACAGATACGCAGTATTTT; d_gene: TRBD2; j_gene: TRBJ2-3; abundance: .; v_gene: TRBV10-3; len: 18
CDR3aa: CASSSGGPYEQYF; CDR3nt: TGTGCCAGCAGCTCAGGGGGGCCCTACGAGCAGTACTTC; d_gene: .; j_gene: TRBJ2-7; abundance: .; v_gene: TRBV5-6; len: 13
CDR3aa: CASSLAAGGGYTF; CDR3nt: TGTGCCAGCAGCTTAGCGGCAGGGGGCGGCTACACCTTC; d_gene: TRBD1; j_gene: TRBJ1-2; abundance: few; v_gene: TRBV7-9; len: 13
CDR3aa: CASSTPGGGAGYNEQFF; CDR3nt: TGTGCCAGCAGCACCCCGGGTGGGGGAGCGGGTTACAATGAGCAGTTCTTC; d_gene: .; j_gene: TRBJ2-1; abundance: .; v_gene: TRBV11-2; len: 17
CDR3aa: CASTNSTGNHEQYF; CDR3nt: TGTGCCAGCACTAATTCTACAGGGAACCACGAGCAGTACTTC; d_gene: .; j_gene: TRBJ2-7; abundance: .; v_gene: TRBV2; len: 14
CDR3aa: CASSLPDRGLYEQYF; CDR3nt: TGTGCCAGCAGCTTACCCGACAGGGGGCTATACGAGCAGTACTTC; d_gene: TRBD1; j_gene: TRBJ2-7; abundance: few; v_gene: TRBV7-9; len: 15
CDR3aa: CASSENRDNIQYF; CDR3nt: TGTGCCAGCAGTGAAAACAGGGATAACATTCAGTACTTC; d_gene: .; j_gene: TRBJ2-4; abundance: .; v_gene: TRBV6-1; len: 13
CDR3aa: CASSLRTSGLGETQYF; CDR3nt: TGTGCCAGCAGCCTTAGAACTAGCGGACTGGGGGAGACCCAGTACTTC; d_gene: TRBD2; j_gene: TRBJ2-5; abundance: .; v_gene: TRBV14; len: 16
CDR3aa: CASSQGLVRNSYEQYF; CDR3nt: TGTGCCAGCAGCCAAGGACTAGTTCGGAACTCCTACGAGCAGTACTTC; d_gene: TRBD2; j_gene: TRBJ2-7; abundance: .; v_gene: TRBV5-8; len: 16
CDR3aa: CASGPLADYNEQFF; CDR3nt: TGTGCCAGCGGTCCACTAGCGGATTACAATGAGCAGTTCTTC; d_gene: TRBD2; j_gene: TRBJ2-1; abundance: .; v_gene: TRBV27; len: 14
CDR3aa: CASSREDYNEQFF; CDR3nt: TGTGCCAGCAGCCGCGAGGACTACAATGAGCAGTTCTTC; d_gene: .; j_gene: TRBJ2-1; abundance: .; v_gene: TRBV5-4; len: 13
CDR3aa: CASWDRGLFTYGYTF; CDR3nt: TGTGCCAGTTGGGACAGGGGGCTGTTTACCTATGGCTACACCTTC; d_gene: TRBD1; j_gene: TRBJ1-2; abundance: .; v_gene: TRBV6-1; len: 15
CDR3aa: CASSIDSGTSEPYEQYF; CDR3nt: TGTGCCAGTAGTATAGATAGCGGGACTAGCGAACCCTACGAGCAGTACTTC; d_gene: TRBD2; j_gene: TRBJ2-7; abundance: once; v_gene: TRBV19; len: 17
CDR3aa: CASSVDSASGYEQYF; CDR3nt: TGTGCCAGCAGCGTTGACAGCGCCTCGGGCTACGAGCAGTACTTC; d_gene: .; j_gene: TRBJ2-7; abundance: .; v_gene: TRBV6-1; len: 15
CDR3aa: CASSLVRLAANEQFF; CDR3nt: TGTGCCAGCAGCTTAGTGAGACTAGCGGCAAATGAGCAGTTCTTC; d_gene: TRBD2; j_gene: TRBJ2-1; abundance: .; v_gene: TRBV11-2; len: 15
CDR3aa: CASSPREDTQYF; CDR3nt: TGTGCCAGCTCCCCGCGGGAAGATACGCAGTATTTT; d_gene: .; j_gene: TRBJ2-3; abundance: .; v_gene: TRBV18; len: 12
CDR3aa: CASSGRTGREQYF; CDR3nt: TGTGCCAGCAGCGGGCGGACAGGTCGCGAGCAGTACTTC; d_gene: TRBD1; j_gene: TRBJ2-7; abundance: .; v_gene: TRBV9; len: 13
CDR3aa: CASSSVIQRTEAFF; CDR3nt: TGCGCCAGCAGCTCAGTCATCCAGAGGACTGAAGCTTTCTTT; d_gene: .; j_gene: TRBJ1-1; abundance: .; v_gene: TRBV4-1; len: 14
CDR3aa: CASSLGPRFPYNEQFF; CDR3nt: TGTGCCAGCAGCTTAGGCCCTCGGTTCCCCTACAATGAGCAGTTCTTC; d_gene: .; j_gene: TRBJ2-1; abundance: .; v_gene: TRBV11-2; len: 16
CDR3aa: CASVTQGGVGAFF; CDR3nt: TGTGCCAGTGTGACACAGGGTGGGGTGGGGGCTTTCTTT; d_gene: .; j_gene: TRBJ1-1; abundance: .; v_gene: TRBV2; len: 13
CDR3aa: CASSPGGLAGNTGELFF; CDR3nt: TGTGCCAGCAGCCCGGGCGGACTAGCGGGGAACACCGGGGAGCTGTTTTTT; d_gene: TRBD2; j_gene: TRBJ2-2; abundance: few; v_gene: TRBV7-2; len: 17
CDR3aa: CASSIQYSGANVLTF; CDR3nt: TGTGCCAGTAGTATCCAGTACTCTGGGGCCAACGTCCTGACTTTC; d_gene: .; j_gene: TRBJ2-6; abundance: .; v_gene: TRBV19; len: 15
CDR3aa: CASSLLGALYEQYF; CDR3nt: TGTGCCAGCAGCTTACTGGGGGCTCTCTACGAGCAGTACTTC; d_gene: .; j_gene: TRBJ2-7; abundance: few; v_gene: TRBV11-2; len: 14
CDR3aa: CAWSRGGTADTQYF; CDR3nt: TGTGCCTGGTCCCGGGGGGGGACCGCAGATACGCAGTATTTT; d_gene: TRBD2; j_gene: TRBJ2-3; abundance: .; v_gene: TRBV30; len: 14
CDR3aa: CASSKKDSSNEKLFF; CDR3nt: TGTGCCAGCAGCAAAAAGGACAGCTCTAATGAAAAACTGTTTTTT; d_gene: .; j_gene: TRBJ1-4; abundance: .; v_gene: TRBV21-1; len: 15
CDR3aa: CASSGQGHTEAFF; CDR3nt: TGTGCCAGCAGTGGACAGGGTCACACTGAAGCTTTCTTT; d_gene: TRBD1; j_gene: TRBJ1-1; abundance: few; v_gene: TRBV6-1; len: 13
CDR3aa: CASSPPVHSGTEAFF; CDR3nt: TGTGCCAGCAGCCCACCCGTTCACTCGGGAACTGAAGCTTTCTTT; d_gene: .; j_gene: TRBJ1-1; abundance: .; v_gene: TRBV28; len: 15
CDR3aa: CASSPRGFNTEAFF; CDR3nt: TGTGCCAGCAGTCCCAGGGGTTTCAACACTGAAGCTTTCTTT; d_gene: .; j_gene: TRBJ1-1; abundance: once; v_gene: TRBV27; len: 14